These 4 T cell receptor beta chains were all obtained from the same sample, sequenced in a study of CD8+CD57+ T cells in acquired aplastic anemia. Profiling of TCR beta VDJ combinations and CDR3 sequences used genomic DNA as template. In TCRdb, the reads were re-called with MiXCR into one record per CDR3 protein. The sample records 150,000 to 200,000 distinct CDR3 sequences, 55% to 75% being singletons. The sequenced material came from sorted CD4+, CD8+, or CD8+CD57+ T cells (not recorded which) from PBMCs. The receptors here all came from a human donor in good health.

The chain uses TRBV12-3 or TRBV12-4 and TRBJ2-3; D is possibly TRBD1 (5 bases). The CDR3 has 16 amino acids. The V and J ends lost 5 bases and 1 base respectively, with 16 bases between them. CDR3 DNA: TGTGCCAGCAGTCCCCTGGGGCATACCGGCACAGATACGCAGTATTTT. Translation: CASSPLGHTGTDTQYF.

The chain has TRBV20-1 and TRBJ2-2; D ambiguous. The CDR3 contains 13 residues. Deletions cut 0 bases from V and 7 bases from J, with 9 bases between. CDR1 is DFQATT and CDR2 is SNEGSKA in the germline V gene (reference sequence). The CDR3 coding sequence is TGCAGTGCTAGAGATCCCCTGCTCGGGGAGCTGTTTTTT. Translating it yields CSARDPLLGELFF.

The gene calls are TRBV20-1 and TRBJ1-6; possible D gene TRBD1, 5 bases. Germline CDR1 reads DFQATT; CDR2 reads SNEGSKA (reference sequence). The CDR3 totals 14 residues. V was shortened by 6 bases and J by 7 bases, with 16 bases between the two germline ends. The DNA of the CDR3 is TGCAGTGCCCCTTGGGCAGGGAGGAATTCACCCCTCCACTTT. Protein: CSAPWAGRNSPLHF.

The chain couples TRBV19 to TRBJ2-3; 11 nucleotides line up with TRBD2. CDR3 length: 14 amino acids. J was trimmed by 4 bases and V by 6 bases; bases with no gene match: 3. Germline CDR1 is LNHDA and CDR2 is SQIVND (reference sequence). CDR3 coding DNA: TGTGCCAGTAGACTAGCGGGAGCGGCAGATACGCAGTATTTT. Amino acid sequence: CASRLAGAADTQYF.